This T cell receptor (beta chain) was obtained from a study of patients and donors after allogeneic stem cell transplantation. MiXCR, run by TCRdb on the RT-PCR reads, gives a single entry per CDR3 protein. The sample yields about a million distinct CDR3 sequences, approximately 19% seen once. From germline, CDR1 is MNHEY and CDR2 SMNVEV (reference sequence). V lost 5 bases to trimming and J lost 6 bases; unmatched junction nucleotides: 14. The CDR3 covers 16 residues. This chain connects TRBV27 to TRBJ1-1; 8 bases line up with TRBD1. The source is a human donor who was either an allogeneic HSCT recipient or a stem cell or donor lymphocyte infusion donor (not recorded which). It is not recorded whose cells these are; they may come from a transplant donor. Specimen: blood, either unsorted or a sorted T cell fraction (not recorded which). The CDR3 loop reads CASSPRQGLLRAEAFF. For the CDR3, the DNA is TGTGCCAGCAGTCCCCGACAGGGGCTCCTTAGGGCTGAAGCTTTCTTT.